This TCR beta chain emerged from a study of blood T cell repertoires in COVID-19. About the study: Acute and convalescent COVID-19 specimens originated in the United States, Italy and Spain.

Only in-frame clones appear in the TCRdb table, and some are missing; sequencing was by immunoSEQ multiplex PCR. Among 250,000 to 400,000 clones, about nine tenths were seen once, and the ten largest hold 2% to 3%. This CDR3 region has 14 residues. V lost 10 bases and J 0 bases, leaving 14 bases between the germline ends. Germline loops: CDR1 SNHLY, CDR2 FYNNEI. What was sequenced was PBMCs or T cells enriched from blood (not recorded which). The sequence was collected from a man aged 55 to 70 who had recovered from COVID-19. V usage is TRBV2 and J usage is TRBJ2-3; tentatively, D is TRBD2 (6 bases). CDR3 loop: CATRFGTSTDTQYF. In DNA, the CDR3 is TGTGCCACAAGGTTTGGGACTAGCACAGATACGCAGTATTTT.